This T cell receptor (beta chain) originates from a study of PD-1 blockade in classical Hodgkin lymphoma. Findings of the study overall: Healthy donors were reported to have higher baseline TCR diversity than newly diagnosed patients. Causes of the repertoire differences remain undefined, possibly disease activity or prior therapy.

Every patient was affected by relapse after autologous stem cell transplantation, while exposure to brentuximab vedotin was not uniform. Complete response, partial response or progressive disease were the best responses. TCRdb's table, derived via immunoSEQ multiplex PCR, lists solely in-frame clones and lacks some. The sample has over 20,000 clones, approximately 73% seen once. With regard to this clone: Antigen: not known.

CDR3 length equals 12 residues. Germline V gives CDR1 MNHEY, CDR2 SVGAGI. V dropped 5 bases and J dropped 8 bases, with 12 bases sitting between them. The chain links TRBV6-5 to TRBJ1-1; tentatively, D is TRBD1 (6 bases). This TCR came from a human donor with classical Hodgkin lymphoma. The material sequenced was peripheral blood mononuclear cells (PBMCs), taken before the second cycle of nivolumab. In DNA, the CDR3 is TGTGCCAGCAGTCCCTCCGGGACAGAAGCTTTCTTT. Residues: CASSPSGTEAFF.